Listed below are T cell receptor beta chains from one sample, sequenced in a study of OX40 agonist ivuxolimab in advanced cancers. The method was immunoSEQ multiplex PCR; TCRdb's version includes in-frame clones alone and lacks a portion of them. The sample carries tens of thousands of clones, 80% recorded once. The sequences come from CD4+ or CD8+ T cells sorted from blood, collected in a trial of the OX40 agonist ivuxolimab. These TCRs come from an adult with an advanced solid tumor such as melanoma, head and neck, liver or kidney cancer. CDR3s include the opening cysteine and the closing phenylalanine or tryptophan. The D gene is left open where the match is weak. Clone size appears in some rows only: once, few, many, or a class for an expanded clone.

V	length	J	size	D	DNA	CDR3
TRBV7-2	14	TRBJ2-3	.	TRBD2	TGTGCCAGCGGCGGGAGGGGGGGCCTGGATACGCAGTATTTT	CASGGRGGLDTQYF
TRBV7-9	14	TRBJ1-5	.	.	TGTGCCAGCAGTGAAGCCTATAGCAATCAGCCCCAGCATTTT	CASSEAYSNQPQHF
TRBV19	17	TRBJ1-5	.	TRBD1	TGTGCCAGTAGTACCCGACAGGGTTATTTGCGGGATCAGCCCCAGCATTTT	CASSTRQGYLRDQPQHF
TRBV28	13	TRBJ1-5	.	.	TGTGCCAGCAGTCGAATTAGCAATCAGCCCCAGCATTTT	CASSRISNQPQHF
TRBV9	16	TRBJ1-4	.	.	TGTGCCAGCAGCGTAGCTTGGGGGGGAGCTAATGAAAAACTGTTTTTT	CASSVAWGGANEKLFF
TRBV5-5	15	TRBJ1-1	.	TRBD1	TGTGCCAGCATTTCTACTCGGACAGGGAACACTGAAGCTTTCTTT	CASISTRTGNTEAFF
TRBV5-4	14	TRBJ2-5	.	.	TGTGCCAGCACCTCCCCCGGGGTTCAAGAGACCCAGTACTTC	CASTSPGVQETQYF
TRBV21-1	15	TRBJ2-5	.	.	TGTGCCAGCAGCAAAGCTAGCGGGGGGATCAGGACCCAGTACTTC	CASSKASGGIRTQYF
TRBV23-1	13	TRBJ1-1	.	TRBD1	TGCGCCAGCAGTCACGCAGGGGGGACTGAAGCTTTCTTT	CASSHAGGTEAFF
TRBV28	14	TRBJ2-2	.	.	TGTGCCAGCAGCAAACTAGGGGACACCGGGGAGCTGTTTTTT	CASSKLGDTGELFF
TRBV6-5	14	TRBJ2-2	.	.	TGTGCCAGCAGTCCACGGACAGCCCCCGGGGAGCTGTTTTTT	CASSPRTAPGELFF
TRBV18	13	TRBJ1-1	.	.	TGTGCCAGCTCACGGACCGACGGGACTGAAGCTTTCTTT	CASSRTDGTEAFF
TRBV27	15	TRBJ2-2	.	TRBD1	TGTGCCAGCAGTTTATGGGACAGGGGCCCCGGGGAGCTGTTTTTT	CASSLWDRGPGELFF
TRBV30	16	TRBJ2-1	once	.	TGTGCCTGGAGTGTACTGGGGGGCCCTTCCTACAATGAGCAGTTCTTC	CAWSVLGGPSYNEQFF
TRBV19	15	TRBJ2-5	.	.	TGTGCCAGTACGCAAGGACGGACCCACCAAGAGACCCAGTACTTC	CASTQGRTHQETQYF
TRBV5-1	16	TRBJ2-3	.	TRBD2	TGCGCCAGCAGCTTGGAAGCGGGGGGGTACACAGATACGCAGTATTTT	CASSLEAGGYTDTQYF
TRBV19	15	TRBJ1-2	.	.	TGTGCCAGTAGCCGACCGGACACCTTCCTCTATGGCTACACCTTC	CASSRPDTFLYGYTF
TRBV4-2	14	TRBJ1-1	.	.	TGTGCCAGCAGCCAAGATACGTCCTCAGACGGGGCTTTCTTT	CASSQDTSSDGAFF
TRBV6-5	14	TRBJ2-7	once	.	TGTGCCAGCAGTCTCAGACAGCACTCCTACGAGCAGTACTTC	CASSLRQHSYEQYF
TRBV5-6	16	TRBJ2-3	once	.	TGTGCCAGTATCCCCAGGGGATGGCGAAGCACAGATACGCAGTATTTT	CASIPRGWRSTDTQYF
TRBV4-2	16	TRBJ2-4	.	.	TGTGCCAGCAGCCAAGATCTTGGCGGAGTGAAAAACATTCAGTACTTC	CASSQDLGGVKNIQYF
TRBV6-5	12	TRBJ2-5	.	.	TGTGCCAGCAGAGCTGACACGGAGACCCAGTACTTC	CASRADTETQYF
TRBV7-9	16	TRBJ2-1	.	.	TGTGCCAGCAGCCCAAGATCGCTTTTATCCTACAATGAGCAGTTCTTC	CASSPRSLLSYNEQFF
TRBV28	15	TRBJ1-5	.	.	TGTGCCAGCAGTCTACGGGGGTTCGGCAATCAGCCCCAGCATTTT	CASSLRGFGNQPQHF
TRBV7-2	13	TRBJ2-7	.	.	TGTGCCAGCAGCTTGGATAGGTTCTACGAGCAGTACTTC	CASSLDRFYEQYF
TRBV28	15	TRBJ2-5	few	.	TGTGCCAGCAGTTTATTTGAGAAGGGATCGAAGACCCAGTACTTC	CASSLFEKGSKTQYF
TRBV10-2	14	TRBJ2-1	.	TRBD2	TGCGCCAGCAGACCTAGCGGGAGGGGGGTTGAGCAGTTCTTC	CASRPSGRGVEQFF
TRBV7-2	13	TRBJ2-7	.	.	TGTGCCAGCAGCTTAGACGGGACCTACGAGCAGTACTTC	CASSLDGTYEQYF
TRBV6-5	15	TRBJ1-3	.	.	TGTGCCAGCAGGCCGGACGGCTACTCTGGAAACACCATATATTTT	CASRPDGYSGNTIYF
TRBV4-1	14	TRBJ1-1	.	.	TGCGCCAGCAGCCAAGATCTCACGAACACTGAAGCTTTCTTT	CASSQDLTNTEAFF
TRBV5-4	13	TRBJ2-7	.	.	TGTGCCAGCAGCTTTTTTGGGACCTACGAGCAGTACTTC	CASSFFGTYEQYF
TRBV5-4	15	TRBJ1-4	few	.	TGTGCCAGCAGCTTGGTTCCAGGGGTTAACGAAAAACTGTTTTTT	CASSLVPGVNEKLFF
TRBV5-1	15	TRBJ1-5	once	.	TGCGCCAGCAGCTTGTCAGGGGAGGGGACCCAGCCCCAGCATTTT	CASSLSGEGTQPQHF
TRBV2	14	TRBJ2-7	.	.	TGTGCCACCCTAGGGACTTCGAGCTCCTACGAGCAGTACTTC	CATLGTSSSYEQYF
TRBV5-4	13	TRBJ2-1	.	TRBD2	TGTGCCAGCAGCGGGGGACTAGCTCGTGAGCAGTTCTTC	CASSGGLAREQFF
TRBV27	15	TRBJ2-2	.	.	TGTGCCAGCAGCCCCGTTGGCCCTAACACCGGGGAGCTGTTTTTT	CASSPVGPNTGELFF